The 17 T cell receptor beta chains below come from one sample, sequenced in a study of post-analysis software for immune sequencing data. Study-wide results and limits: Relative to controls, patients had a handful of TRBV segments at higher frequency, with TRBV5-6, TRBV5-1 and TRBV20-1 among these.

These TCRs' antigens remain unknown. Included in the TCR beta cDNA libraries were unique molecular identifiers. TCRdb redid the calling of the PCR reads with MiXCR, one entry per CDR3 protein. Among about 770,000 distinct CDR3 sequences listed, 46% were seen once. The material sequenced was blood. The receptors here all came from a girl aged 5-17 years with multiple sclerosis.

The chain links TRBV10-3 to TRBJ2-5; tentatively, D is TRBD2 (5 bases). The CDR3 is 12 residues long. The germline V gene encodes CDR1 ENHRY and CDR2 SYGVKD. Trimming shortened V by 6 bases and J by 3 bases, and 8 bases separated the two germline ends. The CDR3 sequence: CAISRGEETQYF. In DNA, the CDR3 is TGTGCCATCAGCCGGGGAGAAGAGACCCAGTACTTC.

The CDR3 region is CASSQEFGRDRFEQYF. CDR3 nucleotide sequence: TGCGCCAGCAGCCAAGAATTCGGACGAGATCGGTTCGAGCAGTACTTC. The V call is TRBV4-3, the J call TRBJ2-5; no clear D gene. The J call is in doubt because the DNA end fits TRBJ2-7 better. CDR1 LGHNA and CDR2 YSLEER come from the germline V gene. This CDR3 has 16 residues.

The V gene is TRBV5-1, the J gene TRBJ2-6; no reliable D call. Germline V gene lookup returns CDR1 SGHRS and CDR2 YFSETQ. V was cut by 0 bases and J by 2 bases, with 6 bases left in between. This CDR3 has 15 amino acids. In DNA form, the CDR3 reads TGCGCCAGCAGCTTGGTGTCTGCTGGGGCCAACGTCCTGACTTTC. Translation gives CASSLVSAGANVLTF.

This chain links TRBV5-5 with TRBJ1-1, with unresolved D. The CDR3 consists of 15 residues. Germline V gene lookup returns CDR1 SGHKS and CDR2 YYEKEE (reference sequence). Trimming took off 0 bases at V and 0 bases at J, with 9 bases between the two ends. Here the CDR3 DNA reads TGTGCCAGCAGCTTGGTGGCCAGCTTGAACACTGAAGCTTTCTTT. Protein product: CASSLVASLNTEAFF.

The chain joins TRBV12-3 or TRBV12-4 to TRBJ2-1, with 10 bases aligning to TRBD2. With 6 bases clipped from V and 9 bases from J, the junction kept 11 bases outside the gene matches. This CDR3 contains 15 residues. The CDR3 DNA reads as TGTGCCAGCAGATCTCGAACTAGCGGGGCTGCTGAGCAGTTCTTC. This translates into CASRSRTSGAAEQFF.

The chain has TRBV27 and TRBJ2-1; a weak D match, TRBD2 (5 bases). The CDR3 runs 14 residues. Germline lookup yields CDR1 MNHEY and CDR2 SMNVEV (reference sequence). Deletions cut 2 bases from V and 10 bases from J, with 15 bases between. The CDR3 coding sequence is TGTGCCAGCAGTTTACGGCAGGACTCCTACGAGCAGTTCTTC. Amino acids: CASSLRQDSYEQFF.

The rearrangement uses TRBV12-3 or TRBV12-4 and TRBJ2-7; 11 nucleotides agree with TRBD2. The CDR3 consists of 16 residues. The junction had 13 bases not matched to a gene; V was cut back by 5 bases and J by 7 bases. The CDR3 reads CASSPPGLAEYNEQYF. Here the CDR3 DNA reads TGTGCCAGCAGTCCACCGGGACTAGCGGAATACAATGAGCAGTACTTC.

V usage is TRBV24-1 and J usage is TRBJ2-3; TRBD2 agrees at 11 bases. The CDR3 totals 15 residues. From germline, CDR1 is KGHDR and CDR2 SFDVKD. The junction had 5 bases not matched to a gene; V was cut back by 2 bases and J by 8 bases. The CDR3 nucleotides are TGTGCCACCAGTGATTGGACTAGCGGGCGGTCTACGCAGTATTTT. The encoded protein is CATSDWTSGRSTQYF.

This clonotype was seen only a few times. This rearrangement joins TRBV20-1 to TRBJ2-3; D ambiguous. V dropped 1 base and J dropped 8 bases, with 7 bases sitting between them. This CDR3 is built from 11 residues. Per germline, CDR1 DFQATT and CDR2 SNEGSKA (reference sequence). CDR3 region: CSARGSPTQYF. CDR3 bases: TGCAGTGCTAGAGGTAGTCCTACGCAGTATTTT.

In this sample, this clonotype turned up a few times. The chain's CDR3 is CASSLEVAGLSEKLFF. In nucleotides, the CDR3 is TGTGCCAGCAGCTTAGAAGTTGCAGGGTTGAGCGAAAAACTGTTTTTT. This chain connects TRBV7-2 to TRBJ1-4, with D maybe TRBD1 (5 bases). The germline V gene has CDR1 SGHTA and CDR2 FQGNSA. Trimming pared 1 base from V and 8 bases from J, leaving 17 bases between. The CDR3 runs 16 residues. Looking up the rest from reference TRBV7-2 and TRBJ1-4 gives the full variable domain: GAGVSQSPSNKVTEKGKDVELRCDPISGHTALYWYRQSLGQGLEFLIYFQGNSAPDKSGLPSDRFSAERTGGSVSTLTIQRTQQEDSAVYLCASSLEVAGLSEKLFFGSGTQLSVL.

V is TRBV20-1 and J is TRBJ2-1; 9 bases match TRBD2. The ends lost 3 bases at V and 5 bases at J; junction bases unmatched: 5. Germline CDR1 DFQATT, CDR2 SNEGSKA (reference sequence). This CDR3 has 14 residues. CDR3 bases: TGCAGTGCTAGCCCCGGGACTAGCCACAATGAGCAGTTCTTC. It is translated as CSASPGTSHNEQFF.

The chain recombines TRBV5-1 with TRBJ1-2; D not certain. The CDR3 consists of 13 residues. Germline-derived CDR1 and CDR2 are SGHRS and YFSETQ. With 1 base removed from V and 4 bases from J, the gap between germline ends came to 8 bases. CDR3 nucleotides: TGCGCCAGCAGCTTGACAGCCTGCTATGGCTACACCTTC. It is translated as CASSLTACYGYTF.

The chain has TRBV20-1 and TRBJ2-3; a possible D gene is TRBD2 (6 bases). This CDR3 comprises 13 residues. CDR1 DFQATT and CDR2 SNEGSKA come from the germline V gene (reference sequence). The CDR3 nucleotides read TGCAGCCCTGCGGGATCTAGCACAGATACGCAGTATTTT. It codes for CSPAGSSTDTQYF.

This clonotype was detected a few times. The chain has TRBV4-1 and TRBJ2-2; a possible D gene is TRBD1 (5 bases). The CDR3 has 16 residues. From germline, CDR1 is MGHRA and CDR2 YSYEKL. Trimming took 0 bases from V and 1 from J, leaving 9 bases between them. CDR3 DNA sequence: TGCGCCAGCAGCCAAGAAGGGGTCCTGAACACCGGGGAGCTGTTTTTT. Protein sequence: CASSQEGVLNTGELFF.

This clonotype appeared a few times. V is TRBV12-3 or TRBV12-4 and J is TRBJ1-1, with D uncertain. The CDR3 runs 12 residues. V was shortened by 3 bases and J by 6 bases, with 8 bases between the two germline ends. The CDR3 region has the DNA TGTGCCAGCAGTTTTGTGGGCGCTGAAGCTTTCTTT. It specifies CASSFVGAEAFF.

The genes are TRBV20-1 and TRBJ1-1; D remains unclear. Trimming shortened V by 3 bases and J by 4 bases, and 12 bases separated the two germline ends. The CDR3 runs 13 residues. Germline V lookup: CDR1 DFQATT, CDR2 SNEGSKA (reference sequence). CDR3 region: CSASGEGGTEAFF. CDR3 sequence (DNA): TGCAGTGCTAGCGGCGAAGGCGGCACTGAAGCTTTCTTT.

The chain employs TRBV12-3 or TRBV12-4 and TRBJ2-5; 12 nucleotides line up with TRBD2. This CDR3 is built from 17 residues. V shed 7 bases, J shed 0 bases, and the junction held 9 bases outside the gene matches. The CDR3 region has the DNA TGTGCCAGCACTTCTGGTACTAGCGGGAGGTACCAAGAGACCCAGTACTTC. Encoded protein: CASTSGTSGRYQETQYF.